The following is a T cell receptor beta chain sequence with its context. Its antigen remains unknown. The data were obtained in a study of T cell responses to AZD1222 COVID-19 vaccine. Findings of the study overall: Nearly half of the spike-specific TCRs reportedly recognize variant regions that carry no mutations.

The CDR3 spans 13 residues. CDR1 SQVTM and CDR2 ANQGSEA come from the germline V gene. Trimming shortened V by 3 bases and J by 4 bases, and 12 bases separated the two germline ends. TCRdb keeps only in-frame clones here, not all; method: immunoSEQ multiplex PCR. Of about 110,000 clones in the sample, roughly 87% were seen once. Material: peripheral blood, obtained on day 0 of AZD1222 vaccination. This TCR derives from an adult in good health. V usage is TRBV29-1 and J usage is TRBJ1-1; D may be TRBD1 (6 bases). The CDR3 region has the DNA TGCAGCGTTGATGGGGGGCTTGGCACTGAAGCTTTCTTT. It translates to CSVDGGLGTEAFF.